The present T cell receptor (beta chain) was sequenced within a study of blood T cell repertoires in COVID-19. Study at large: Some COVID-19 samples were acute and others convalescent; all came from the United States, Italy and Spain. From T cells, B-cell-depleted T cells, or PBMCs came the material, which was cDNA or gDNA.

As handled by the study authors: Estimates of nucleated cell counts were drawn from the amplification of reference gene primers. Libraries were prepared by immunoSEQ multiplex PCR; TCRdb keeps only in-frame clonotypes and omits some of them. Clone size and the V and J calls come from that table; the DNA yielded D and trimming. The profile shows roughly 350,000 clones, around 91% of them singletons. V gave up 5 bases and J gave up 5 bases, with 27 bases separating them. The CDR3 is 18 residues long. CDR1 is SGHVS, CDR2 FNYEAQ, per germline. The specimen was peripheral blood. The sequence was collected from a woman aged 18-35 years who had recovered from COVID-19. The chain employs TRBV7-6 and TRBJ2-5; D is perhaps TRBD2 (6 bases). The CDR3 reads CASSPRSGDLYRVETQYF. In nucleotides, the CDR3 is TGTGCCAGCAGCCCCCGCTCTGGGGACTTGTACCGAGTGGAGACCCAGTACTTC.